Listed here are 26 T cell receptor beta chains from one sample, sequenced in a study of T cell repertoires in cytomegalovirus infection. TCRdb redid the calling of the reads with MiXCR, one entry per CDR3 protein. The sample yields approximately 350,000 distinct CDR3 sequences, just under 35% seen once. Their antigens remain unidentified. The sequencing here drew on cultured PBMCs, taken from culture after CMV antigen stimulation. These receptor sequences come from a human donor in good health (CMV status not recorded). Some clones in this sample may be carry-over from other donors' samples.

The chain is built from TRBV7-2 and TRBJ1-5, with D possibly matching TRBD1 (5 bases). This CDR3 region has 14 residues. Germline CDR1 reads SGHTA; CDR2 reads FQGNSA. V dropped 3 bases and J dropped 7 bases, with 13 bases sitting between them. The CDR3 is CASSLGVGRQPQHF. CDR3 nucleotides: TGTGCCAGCAGCTTGGGGGTGGGGAGGCAGCCCCAGCATTTT. The full variable domain, its missing parts supplied by reference TRBV7-2 and TRBJ1-5, is GAGVSQSPSNKVTEKGKDVELRCDPISGHTALYWYRQSLGQGLEFLIYFQGNSAPDKSGLPSDRFSAERTGGSVSTLTIQRTQQEDSAVYLCASSLGVGRQPQHFGDGTRLSIL.

The chain is built from TRBV4-1 and TRBJ1-2; possible D gene TRBD1, 5 bases. CDR1 and CDR2 (germline): MGHRA, YSYEKL. There are 15 residues in the CDR3. Trimming removed 1 base at V and 5 bases at J, with 14 bases between. CDR3 amino acids: CASSQAVEGRYGYTF. The CDR3 region has the DNA TGCGCCAGCAGCCAAGCTGTTGAGGGGAGGTATGGCTACACCTTC.

The chain employs TRBV27 and TRBJ1-1, with a weak D call TRBD1 (6 bases). Germline V gene lookup returns CDR1 MNHEY and CDR2 SMNVEV (reference sequence). V lost 8 bases, J lost 3 bases, and 16 bases lay in between. This CDR3 spans 14 amino acids. CDR3 residues: CASGPQGLDTEAFF. CDR3 coding DNA: TGTGCCAGCGGACCTCAGGGGCTAGACACTGAAGCTTTCTTT.

The CDR3 nucleotides read TGTGCCAGCAGCTTAGACCCGGGGCCGTACACTGAAGCTTTCTTT. This gives the protein CASSLDPGPYTEAFF. The J gene is TRBJ1-1, the V gene TRBV11-2; possibly TRBD1 for D (5 bases). Between the trimmed V and J ends, which lost 0 bases and 3 bases, there was a span of 11 bases. CDR1 and CDR2 from the germline V gene are SGHAT and FQNNGV. This CDR3 has 15 residues.

The rearrangement joins TRBV2 to TRBJ2-7; D not resolved. The V gene lost 2 bases and the J gene lost 5 bases, with 7 bases spanning the gap. The CDR3 covers 12 residues. Germline assignment: CDR1 SNHLY and CDR2 FYNNEI. The CDR3 sequence is CASSEWRDEQYF. CDR3 bases: TGTGCCAGCAGTGAATGGCGTGACGAGCAGTACTTC.

The chain combines TRBV6-2 or TRBV6-3 with TRBJ2-7; D not certain. The length of the CDR3 is 12 residues. Germline V gene sequence: CDR1 MNHEY, CDR2 SVGEGT. Deletions cut 3 bases from V and 5 bases from J, with 8 bases between. The CDR3 region is CASSYSLDEQYF. The CDR3 bases are TGTGCCAGCAGTTATTCCTTGGACGAGCAGTACTTC.

The chain is built from TRBV7-9 and TRBJ2-2; D tentatively reads TRBD1 or TRBD2 (5 bases each). The CDR3 length is 14 residues. V lost 10 bases and J lost 1, with 13 bases in between. Germline CDR1 reads SEHNR; CDR2 reads FQNEAQ (reference sequence). Here the CDR3 reads CATAMGENTGELFF. The CDR3 DNA reads as TGTGCCACGGCGATGGGGGAGAACACCGGGGAGCTGTTTTTT.

V gene TRBV11-2 combines with J gene TRBJ2-7; D might be TRBD1 (6 bases). Deletions cut 5 bases from V and 2 bases from J, with 16 bases between. Germline V gene lookup returns CDR1 SGHAT and CDR2 FQNNGV. There are 15 residues in the CDR3. The CDR3 sequence is CASSPTRGFPYEQYV. The CDR3 nucleotides are TGTGCCAGCAGCCCAACGAGGGGGTTTCCCTACGAGCAGTACGTC.

This clonotype was picked up a small number of times. This chain joins TRBV7-9 and TRBJ1-4, with D possibly matching TRBD1 (5 bases). This CDR3 contains 16 residues. The V and J ends lost 6 bases and 8 bases respectively, with 22 bases between them. Germline V gene lookup returns CDR1 SEHNR and CDR2 FQNEAQ (reference sequence). The CDR3 loop is CASRPQFTSGREKLFF. Here the CDR3 DNA reads TGTGCCAGCAGACCCCAGTTTACTTCAGGGCGGGAAAAACTGTTTTTT.

This clonotype was seen more than once but under ten times. The chain combines TRBV6-1 with TRBJ1-1, with a tentative D call TRBD1 (5 bases). V was cut by 5 bases and J by 0 bases, with 22 bases left in between. The CDR3 has 18 residues. Germline V lookup: CDR1 MNHNS, CDR2 SASEGT. The CDR3 is CASSPLYTGFRMNTEAFF. The CDR3 region has the DNA TGTGCCAGCAGTCCTCTCTATACAGGTTTTCGAATGAACACTGAAGCTTTCTTT.

The chain couples TRBV12-3 or TRBV12-4 to TRBJ1-2, with D unresolved. V gave up 2 bases and J gave up 1 base, with 5 bases separating them. This CDR3 is built from 13 residues. CDR3 protein: CASSLQVNYGYTF. For the CDR3, the DNA is TGTGCCAGCAGTTTACAGGTTAACTATGGCTACACCTTC.

On this clonotype itself: A clone one base away is much larger, so this may be a read error. The gene calls are TRBV7-8 and TRBJ1-1; no clear D gene. This CDR3 comprises 13 residues. Germline V gene data show CDR1 as SGHVS and CDR2 as FQNEAQ. The CDR3 region is CASSPTLNTEACF. CDR3 sequence (DNA): TGTGCCAGCAGCCCGACATTAAACACTGAAGCTTGCTTT.

The chain employs TRBV19 and TRBJ2-5; a weak D match, TRBD2 (5 bases). In germline, CDR1 is LNHDA, CDR2 SQIVND (reference sequence). The germline V and J ends were trimmed by 0 bases and 0 bases, with 17 bases remaining between them. The CDR3 has 18 amino acids. CDR3 sequence reads: CASSIDPRTLTNQETQYF. The CDR3 DNA reads TGTGCCAGTAGTATAGATCCGAGGACTCTTACCAACCAAGAGACCCAGTACTTC. Combining the CDR3 with reference TRBV19 and TRBJ2-5 gives the whole variable domain DGGITQSPKYLFRKEGQNVTLSCEQNLNHDAMYWYRQDPGQGLRLIYYSQIVNDFQKGDIAEGYSVSREKKESFPLTVTSAQKNPTAFYLCASSIDPRTLTNQETQYFGPGTRLLVL.

This clonotype was seen a few times. The DNA for the CDR3 is TGTGCCAGCAGCTTTCGCTCGTTTATGAGGGAGAACTACAATGAGCAGTTCTTC. This translates into CASSFRSFMRENYNEQFF. The J gene is TRBJ2-1, the V gene TRBV11-1; tentative D call: TRBD2 (5 bases). Trimming shortened V by 3 bases and J by 3 bases, and 21 bases separated the two germline ends. The germline V gene encodes CDR1 SGHAT and CDR2 FQDESV (reference sequence). This CDR3 comprises 18 residues.

The chain recombines TRBV20-1 with TRBJ2-2; TRBD1 aligns across 10 bases. The germline gives CDR1 DFQATT, CDR2 SNEGSKA (reference sequence). The CDR3 length is 11 residues. V trimming: 6 bases; J trimming: 12 bases; junction bases outside the gene matches: 4. CDR3 sequence reads: CSARGQGKLFF. Here the CDR3 DNA reads TGCAGTGCCAGGGGACAGGGGAAGCTGTTTTTT.

This chain connects TRBV7-2 to TRBJ1-5, with a weak D call TRBD1 (6 bases). The CDR3 loop spans 17 amino acids. Germline CDR1 reads SGHTA; CDR2 reads FQGNSA. V lost 5 bases, J lost 2 bases, and 19 bases lay in between. CDR3 region: CASSRTDSTRGNQPQHF. Written as DNA, the CDR3 is TGTGCCAGCAGCCGGACGGACAGTACCAGAGGCAATCAGCCCCAGCATTTT. The whole variable domain, remainder taken from reference TRBV7-2 and TRBJ1-5, is GAGVSQSPSNKVTEKGKDVELRCDPISGHTALYWYRQSLGQGLEFLIYFQGNSAPDKSGLPSDRFSAERTGGSVSTLTIQRTQQEDSAVYLCASSRTDSTRGNQPQHFGDGTRLSIL.

This chain joins TRBV7-2 and TRBJ1-2; D gene uncertain. Germline CDR1 is SGHTA and CDR2 is FQGNSA. The length of the CDR3 is 15 residues. Trimming removed 5 bases at V and 5 bases at J, with 18 bases between. The CDR3 bases are TGTGCCAGCAGCCCTCGGAGAGGCCCGGGGTATGGCTACACCTTC. Translated: CASSPRRGPGYGYTF.

This clonotype was seen a few times. The V and J genes are TRBV7-2 and TRBJ2-3, with 15 bases that match TRBD2. From germline, CDR1 is SGHTA and CDR2 FQGNSA. V was clipped by 5 bases and J by 11 bases; unmatched bases: 11. The CDR3 covers 16 residues. This CDR3 is CASSPGLAGGLDRQYF. Here the CDR3 DNA reads TGTGCCAGCAGCCCGGGACTAGCGGGAGGCTTGGACCGGCAGTATTTT.

This clonotype occurred a few times. V gene TRBV11-2 combines with J gene TRBJ2-3; D is unresolved. The ends were cut back, 5 bases at V and 4 bases at J, with 16 bases in the middle. Germline V gene lookup returns CDR1 SGHAT and CDR2 FQNNGV. The CDR3 spans 15 residues. CDR3 DNA: TGTGCCAGCAGCCCCGATCCCTCTAGTGCAGATACGCAGTATTTT. It specifies CASSPDPSSADTQYF.

The gene calls are TRBV28 and TRBJ2-7; D possibly corresponds to TRBD2 (6 bases). V shed 3 bases and J shed 0 bases, with 12 bases lying between them. Per the germline V gene, CDR1 is MDHEN and CDR2 is SYDVKM. The CDR3 sequence is 15 residues long. In DNA, the CDR3 is TGTGCCAGCAGTTTGGAGGGAGTCCACTCCTACGAGCAGTACTTC. Amino acid sequence: CASSLEGVHSYEQYF.

J is TRBJ2-3 and V is TRBV20-1, with 7 bases fitting TRBD2. The CDR3 is 16 amino acids. Trimming cost V 0 bases and J 2 bases; bases outside gene matches: 8. Per the germline V gene, CDR1 is DFQATT and CDR2 is SNEGSKA (reference sequence). The CDR3 DNA follows: TGCAGTGCTAGAGATCGGGGCAGCGGGGCCACAGATACGCAGTATTTT. Protein sequence: CSARDRGSGATDTQYF.

V and J are TRBV7-2 and TRBJ2-1; 16 bases are shared with TRBD2. The CDR3 has 17 amino acids. Germline CDR1 reads SGHTA; CDR2 reads FQGNSA. The V gene end was trimmed by 6 bases and the J gene end by 6 bases; junction bases not matched to a gene: 8. CDR3 DNA: TGTGCCAGCAGAGCTCCGGGACTAGCGGGAGGGCCCAATGAGCAGTTCTTC. It yields the protein CASRAPGLAGGPNEQFF.

The genes are TRBV14 and TRBJ2-2, with D maybe TRBD2 (5 bases). Trimming pared 0 bases from V and 6 bases from J, leaving 11 bases between. Germline V gene lookup returns CDR1 SGHDN and CDR2 FVKESK. This CDR3 contains 15 residues. CDR3 amino acids: CASSQDPGLAGELFF. CDR3 in DNA: TGTGCCAGCAGCCAAGATCCGGGGTTGGCCGGGGAGCTGTTTTTT.

V and J are TRBV6-2 or TRBV6-3 and TRBJ1-1; D not resolved. Germline V lookup: CDR1 MNHEY, CDR2 SVGEGT. Trimming removed 2 bases from V and 2 bases from J, with 6 bases in between. The CDR3 spans 13 residues. The CDR3 nucleotides are TGTGCCAGCAGTTACGGGATAAACACTGAAGCTTTCTTT. This encodes CASSYGINTEAFF.

V and J are TRBV11-3 and TRBJ2-1, with D possibly matching TRBD2 (6 bases). This CDR3 spans 19 amino acids. V lost 5 bases and J lost 4, with 27 bases in between. Germline loops: CDR1 SGHNT, CDR2 YENEEA. The CDR3 DNA sequence: TGTGCCAGCAGCGGAGAGGGCGGAGCGGGTAGGGACCGATACAATGAGCAGTTCTTC. Its translation is CASSGEGGAGRDRYNEQFF. Together with reference TRBV11-3 and TRBJ2-1, the CDR3 gives the full variable domain: EAGVVQSPRYKIIEKKQPVAFWCNPISGHNTLYWYLQNLGQGPELLIRYENEEAVDDSQLPKDRFSAERLKGVDSTLKIQPAELGDSAVYLCASSGEGGAGRDRYNEQFFGPGTRLTVL.

There are a few counts of this clonotype. This rearrangement joins TRBV28 to TRBJ2-7, with 9 bases that match TRBD2. In germline, CDR1 is MDHEN, CDR2 SYDVKM. The CDR3 spans 15 residues. Germline trimming cut 5 bases from V and 5 bases from J; bases unmatched to any gene: 10. The CDR3 DNA follows: TGTGCCAGCAGTCCCCGGAGCGGGAGGTCCAACGAGCAGTACTTC. It translates to CASSPRSGRSNEQYF.